This T cell receptor beta chain was profiled in a study of identical twins. MiXCR, applied by TCRdb to the 5' RACE reads, yields one record per CDR3 protein. The data contain 700,000 to 950,000 distinct CDR3 sequences, 9% to 15% of them seen just once; the ten biggest clones take up around 1.5%. The CDR3 runs to 14 residues. The V segment lost 3 bases and the J segment 5 bases; nucleotides outside the gene matches: 5. The data also belong to a second study, concerning yellow fever vaccine responses in identical twins.

The sample was PBMCs. This TCR was recovered from a woman between 18 and 29 years old in good health. The rearrangement joins TRBV12-3 or TRBV12-4 to TRBJ2-3; 7 bases fit TRBD2. The CDR3 DNA follows: TGTGCCAGCAGTTTCAGCGGGGCTGGAGATACGCAGTATTTT. Protein product: CASSFSGAGDTQYF.